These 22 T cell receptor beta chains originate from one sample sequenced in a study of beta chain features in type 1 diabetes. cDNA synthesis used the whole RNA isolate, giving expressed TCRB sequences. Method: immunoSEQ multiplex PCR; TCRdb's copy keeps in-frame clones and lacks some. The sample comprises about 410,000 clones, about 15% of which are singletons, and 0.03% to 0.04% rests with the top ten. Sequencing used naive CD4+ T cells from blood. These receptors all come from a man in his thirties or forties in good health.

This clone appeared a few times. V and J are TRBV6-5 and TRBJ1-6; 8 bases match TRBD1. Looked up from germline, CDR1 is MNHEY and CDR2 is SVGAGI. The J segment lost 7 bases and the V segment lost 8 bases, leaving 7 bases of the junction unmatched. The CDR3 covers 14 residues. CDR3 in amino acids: CASGATGGNSPLHF. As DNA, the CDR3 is TGTGCCAGCGGGGCTACAGGGGGAAATTCACCCCTCCACTTT.

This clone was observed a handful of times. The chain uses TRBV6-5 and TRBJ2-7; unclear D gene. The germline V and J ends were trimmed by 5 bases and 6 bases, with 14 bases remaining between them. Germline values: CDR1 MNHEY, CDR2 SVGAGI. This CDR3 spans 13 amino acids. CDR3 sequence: CASSRTVWGEQYV. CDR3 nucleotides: TGTGCCAGCAGTCGAACGGTATGGGGCGAGCAGTACGTC.

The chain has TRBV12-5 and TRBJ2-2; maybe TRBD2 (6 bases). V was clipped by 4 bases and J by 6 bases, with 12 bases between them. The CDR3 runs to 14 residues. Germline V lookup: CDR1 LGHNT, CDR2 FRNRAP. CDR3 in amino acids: CASGSGLGAGELFF. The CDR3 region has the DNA TGTGCTAGTGGTTCGGGACTCGGCGCCGGGGAGCTGTTTTTT. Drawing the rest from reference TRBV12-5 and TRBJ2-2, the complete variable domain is DARVTQTPRHKVTEMGQEVTMRCQPILGHNTVFWYRQTMMQGLELLAYFRNRAPLDDSGMPKDRFSAEMPDATLATLKIQPSEPRDSAVYFCASGSGLGAGELFFGEGSRLTVL.

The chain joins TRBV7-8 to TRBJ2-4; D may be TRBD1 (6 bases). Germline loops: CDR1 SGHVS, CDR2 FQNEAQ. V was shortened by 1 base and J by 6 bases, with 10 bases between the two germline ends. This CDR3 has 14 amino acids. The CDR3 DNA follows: TGTGCCAGCAGCTTAGACAGGGCGACAAACATTCAGTACTTC. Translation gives CASSLDRATNIQYF.

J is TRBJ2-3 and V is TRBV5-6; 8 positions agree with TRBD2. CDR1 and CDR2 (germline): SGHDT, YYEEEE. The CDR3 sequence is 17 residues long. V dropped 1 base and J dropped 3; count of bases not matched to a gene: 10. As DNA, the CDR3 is TGTGCCAGCAGCTTGAACGTCGAGACTAGCGCGACAGATACGCAGTATTTT. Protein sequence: CASSLNVETSATDTQYF.

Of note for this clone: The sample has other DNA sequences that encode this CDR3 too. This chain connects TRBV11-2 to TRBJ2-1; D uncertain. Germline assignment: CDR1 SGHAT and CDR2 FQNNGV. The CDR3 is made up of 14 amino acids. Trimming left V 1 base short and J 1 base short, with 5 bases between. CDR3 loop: CASSLVSSYNEQFF. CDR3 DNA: TGTGCCAGCAGCTTAGTCTCATCCTACAATGAGCAGTTCTTC.

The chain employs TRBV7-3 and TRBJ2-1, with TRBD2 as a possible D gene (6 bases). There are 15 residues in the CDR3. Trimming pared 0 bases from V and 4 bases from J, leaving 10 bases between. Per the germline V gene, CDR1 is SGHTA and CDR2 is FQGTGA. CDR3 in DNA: TGTGCCAGCAGCTTAACCCATGGGACTTACAATGAGCAGTTCTTC. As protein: CASSLTHGTYNEQFF.

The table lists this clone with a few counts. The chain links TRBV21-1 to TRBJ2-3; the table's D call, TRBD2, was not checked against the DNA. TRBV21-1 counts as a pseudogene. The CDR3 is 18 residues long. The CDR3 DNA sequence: TGTGCCAGCAGCCAACCCGGACTAGCGGGGCTTAGCACAGATACGCAGTATTTT. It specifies CASSQPGLAGLSTDTQYF.

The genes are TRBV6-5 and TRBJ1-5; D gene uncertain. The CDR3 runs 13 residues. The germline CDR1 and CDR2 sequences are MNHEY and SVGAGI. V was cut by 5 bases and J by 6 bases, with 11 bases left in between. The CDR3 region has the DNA TGTGCCAGCAGTCGCCTCAGCGGTCAGCCCCAGCATTTT. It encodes CASSRLSGQPQHF.

The CDR3 region has the DNA TGTGCCAGCAGCCTCAGGGCCCCCGCCGATGCGCAGTATTTT. Translated, it gives CASSLRAPADAQYF. The J gene is TRBJ2-3, the V gene TRBV7-2, with D possibly being TRBD1 (5 bases). Trimming left V 5 bases short and J 10 bases short, with 19 bases between. The CDR3 contains 14 residues. CDR1 and CDR2 (germline): SGHTA, FQGNSA.

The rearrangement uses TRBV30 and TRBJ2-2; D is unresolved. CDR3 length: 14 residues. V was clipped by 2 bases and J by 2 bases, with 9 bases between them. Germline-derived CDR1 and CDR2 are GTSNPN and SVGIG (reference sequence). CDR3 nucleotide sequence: TGTGCCTGGAGTAAAGTGCTAAACACCGGGGAGCTGTTTTTT. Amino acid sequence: CAWSKVLNTGELFF.

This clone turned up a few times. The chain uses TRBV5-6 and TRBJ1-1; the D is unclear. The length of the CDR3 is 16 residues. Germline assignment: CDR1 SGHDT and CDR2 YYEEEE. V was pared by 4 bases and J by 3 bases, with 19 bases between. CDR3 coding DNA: TGTGCCAGCAGCCTGCCAAGGATAAGTTTGGACACTGAAGCTTTCTTT. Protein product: CASSLPRISLDTEAFF.

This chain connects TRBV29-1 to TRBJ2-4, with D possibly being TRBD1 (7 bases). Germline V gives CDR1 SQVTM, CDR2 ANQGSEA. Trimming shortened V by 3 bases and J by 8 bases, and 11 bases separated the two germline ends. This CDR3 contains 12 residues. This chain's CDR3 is CSVESRGDIQYF. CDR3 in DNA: TGCAGCGTTGAGAGCAGGGGGGACATTCAGTACTTC.

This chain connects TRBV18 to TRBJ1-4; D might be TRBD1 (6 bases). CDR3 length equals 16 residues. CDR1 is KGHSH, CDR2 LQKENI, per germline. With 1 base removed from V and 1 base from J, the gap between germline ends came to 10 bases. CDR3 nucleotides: TGTGCCAGCTCACCACGACAGGCGGAAACTAATGAAAAACTGTTTTTT. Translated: CASSPRQAETNEKLFF.

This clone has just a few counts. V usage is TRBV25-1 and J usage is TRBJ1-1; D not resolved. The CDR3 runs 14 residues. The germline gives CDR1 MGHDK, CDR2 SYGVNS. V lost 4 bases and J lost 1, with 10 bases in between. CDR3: CASSGPTPNTEAFF. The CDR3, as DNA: TGTGCCAGCAGTGGCCCGACACCGAACACTGAAGCTTTCTTT.

In DNA, the CDR3 is TGTGCCAGCAGCCCGGGACAGGGGCCTGAAGCTTTCTTT. Its protein is CASSPGQGPEAFF. The chain uses TRBV11-2 and TRBJ1-1; 10 bases fit TRBD1. Germline values: CDR1 SGHAT, CDR2 FQNNGV. The V gene end was trimmed by 5 bases and the J gene end by 6 bases; junction bases not matched to a gene: 3. CDR3 length equals 13 residues.

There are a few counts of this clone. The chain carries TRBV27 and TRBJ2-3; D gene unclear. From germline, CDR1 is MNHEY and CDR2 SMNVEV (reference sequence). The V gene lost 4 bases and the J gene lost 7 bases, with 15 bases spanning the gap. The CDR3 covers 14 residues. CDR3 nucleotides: TGTGCCAGCAGTTCGTCTGTGGGGTTCCATACGCAGTATTTT. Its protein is CASSSSVGFHTQYF.

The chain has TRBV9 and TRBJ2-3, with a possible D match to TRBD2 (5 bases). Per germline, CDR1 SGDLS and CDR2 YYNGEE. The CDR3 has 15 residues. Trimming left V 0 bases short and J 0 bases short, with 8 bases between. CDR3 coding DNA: TGTGCCAGCAGCGTAGGAGGGCATAGCACAGATACGCAGTATTTT. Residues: CASSVGGHSTDTQYF.

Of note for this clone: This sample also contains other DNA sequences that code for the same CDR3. CDR3 sequence reads: CASSPAETQYF. For the CDR3, the DNA is TGTGCCAGCAGCCCCGCCGAGACCCAGTACTTC. V is TRBV7-9 and J is TRBJ2-5; D call uncertain. The V and J ends lost 5 bases and 5 bases respectively, with 6 bases between them. Germline CDR1 SEHNR, CDR2 FQNEAQ (reference sequence). The CDR3 totals 11 residues.

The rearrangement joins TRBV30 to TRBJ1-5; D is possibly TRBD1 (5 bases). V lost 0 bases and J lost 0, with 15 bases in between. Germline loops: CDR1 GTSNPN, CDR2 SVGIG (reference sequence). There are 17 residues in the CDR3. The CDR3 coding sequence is TGTGCCTGGAGTGTATCGATGGGGGTCTATAGCAATCAGCCCCAGCATTTT. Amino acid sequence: CAWSVSMGVYSNQPQHF.

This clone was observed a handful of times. The CDR3 nucleotides are TGCGCCAGCAGCCACCTCCCGACGGCCCTAAGCCCGGTTGATACGCAGTATTTT. Its translation: CASSHLPTALSPVDTQYF. The genes are TRBV4-1 and TRBJ2-3; no clear D. The CDR3 consists of 18 residues. Trimming pared 3 bases from V and 6 bases from J, leaving 25 bases between. CDR1 MGHRA and CDR2 YSYEKL come from the germline V gene.

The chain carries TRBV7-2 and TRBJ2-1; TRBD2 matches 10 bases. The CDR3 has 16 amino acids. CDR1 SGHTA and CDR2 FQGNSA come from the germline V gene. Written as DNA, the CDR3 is TGTGGCATAGTGTTACTAGCGGGGACGTCCTACAATGAGCAGTTCTTC. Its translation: CGIVLLAGTSYNEQFF.